The rows below give T cell receptor beta chains drawn from one sample of a study of blood T cell repertoires in COVID-19. Repertoires were generated with immunoSEQ multiplex PCR, while TCRdb's copy carries only in-frame clones and drops some. The repertoire holds some 270,000 clones, with 70% to 90% as singletons. Sample: peripheral blood. The receptors come from a woman aged 70-85 years with acute or convalescent COVID-19. The CDR3 runs from the conserved cysteine through the conserved F or W. D genes are given only for firm matches. Expanded clones get a size class; other rows say once, few or many, or leave the size out.

>TRBJ2-3|once|TRBV5-4|15|-
CASSPGGVKEDTQYF
TGTGCCAGCAGCCCCGGAGGGGTGAAGGAAGATACGCAGTATTTT
>TRBJ2-7|-|TRBV28|13|-
CASSSGQSYEQYF
TGTGCCAGCAGCTCAGGACAGTCCTACGAGCAGTACTTC
>TRBJ1-2|few|TRBV11-1|13|TRBD1
CASSFETGGGYTF
TGTGCCAGCAGCTTTGAGACAGGGGGAGGCTACACCTTC
>TRBJ1-1|-|TRBV19|14|TRBD1
CASSRDRVVAEAFF
TGTGCCAGTAGTCGGGACAGGGTGGTCGCTGAAGCTTTCTTT
>TRBJ2-7|-|TRBV1|20|-
CTSSHVGRDWASKRPYEQYF
TGCACCAGCAGCCATGTAGGCCGGGACTGGGCCTCCAAGAGGCCCTACGAGCAGTACTTC
>TRBJ1-2|-|TRBV6-6|13|-
CASSLQGNYGYTF
TGTGCCAGCAGCCTACAGGGTAACTATGGCTACACCTTC
>TRBJ1-1|-|TRBV5-6|12|TRBD1
CASRGTETEAFF
TGTGCCAGCAGAGGGACAGAGACTGAAGCTTTCTTT
>TRBJ1-5|-|TRBV10-3|12|-
CAIGPRNQPQHF
TGTGCCATCGGGCCGCGTAATCAGCCCCAGCATTTT
>TRBJ2-5|once|TRBV10-3|13|TRBD1
CAISESRGTGGNF
TGTGCCATCAGTGAATCAAGGGGTACAGGGGGGAACTTC
>TRBJ1-1|once|TRBV2|11|-
CASGREVRAFF
TGTGCCAGCGGGAGGGAGGTTCGAGCTTTCTTT
>TRBJ2-3|-|TRBV25-1|16|-
CASRTTGSSTTDTQYF
TGTGCCAGCCGAACCACAGGGTCCTCGACCACAGATACGCAGTATTTT
>TRBJ1-1|-|TRBV5-1|14|-
CASSLEQGRTEAFF
TGCGCCAGCAGCTTGGAGCAGGGGCGAACTGAAGCTTTCTTT
>TRBJ1-2|-|TRBV6-5|15|TRBD1
CASSYRTGALNGYTF
TGTGCCAGCAGTTACCGGACAGGGGCGTTGAACGGCTACACCTTC
>TRBJ1-3|-|TRBV2|13|-
CASSYSSGNTIYF
TGTGCCAGCAGTTACAGCTCTGGAAACACCATATATTTT
>TRBJ1-1|-|TRBV15|13|-
CATSRGGGEKAFF
TGTGCCACCAGCAGGGGAGGGGGGGAGAAAGCTTTCTTT
>TRBJ2-2|many|TRBV5-4|16|TRBD2
CASSAGTSGNTGELFF
TGTGCCAGCAGCGCCGGGACTAGCGGCAACACCGGGGAGCTGTTTTTT
>TRBJ2-7|once|TRBV6-2/TRBV6-3|14|-
CASSRDTNSYEQYF
TGTGCCAGCAGCAGAGACACAAACTCCTACGAGCAGTACTTC
>TRBJ2-7|-|TRBV7-9|13|TRBD2
CASSLVGGYEQYF
TGTGCCAGCAGCTTAGTCGGGGGGTACGAGCAGTACTTC
>TRBJ1-4|few|TRBV2|12|-
CASGERGEKLFF
TGTGCCAGCGGGGAGCGGGGTGAAAAACTGTTTTTT
>TRBJ2-2|once|TRBV14|14|-
CASSQLQGIGELFF
TGTGCCAGCAGCCAACTACAGGGTATCGGGGAGCTGTTTTTT
>TRBJ1-2|-|TRBV5-6|14|TRBD1
CASSAQGLWGGYTF
TGTGCCAGCAGCGCACAGGGGCTATGGGGTGGCTACACCTTC
>TRBJ2-7|-|TRBV18|15|TRBD1
CASSGKGDRAYEQYF
TGTGCCAGCTCGGGAAAGGGGGACAGGGCCTACGAGCAGTACTTC
>TRBJ2-3|-|TRBV11-2|15|TRBD2
CASSWGLARVDTQYF
TGTGCCAGCAGCTGGGGACTAGCGAGGGTAGATACGCAGTATTTT
>TRBJ2-5|-|TRBV7-9|14|-
CASSLAGAQETQYF
TGTGCCAGCAGCTTAGCGGGGGCCCAAGAGACCCAGTACTTC
>TRBJ2-3|-|TRBV7-8|18|TRBD2
CASSLSGWAGGNTDTQYF
TGTGCCAGCAGCCTAAGTGGCTGGGCGGGGGGGAACACAGATACGCAGTATTTT
>TRBJ1-6|-|TRBV27|17|TRBD1
CASRETGTGFPNSPLHF
TGTGCCAGCAGGGAAACCGGGACAGGATTCCCTAATTCACCCCTCCACTTT
>TRBJ1-2|once|TRBV18|13|-
CASSGGNVDGYTF
TGTGCCAGCTCAGGAGGGAACGTTGATGGCTACACCTTC
>TRBJ1-4|-|TRBV30|13|-
CAWSSDSNEKLFF
TGTGCCTGGAGTTCCGACAGTAATGAAAAACTGTTTTTT